This T cell receptor (beta chain) is from a study of shared clonotypes between healthy human individuals. The CDR3 runs 17 residues. Germline V gives CDR1 MDHEN, CDR2 SYDVKM. Trimming left V 6 bases short and J 0 bases short, with 18 bases between. The protocol was immunoSEQ multiplex PCR, while the TCRdb copy is restricted to in-frame clones and leaves out a portion. The data show millions of clones, 80% to 95% seen once. This clonotype originated in a young man in good health. Some clones in this sample may be carry-over from other donors' samples. This rearrangement joins TRBV28 to TRBJ1-5, with D hard to call. Sequencing was carried out using naive CD4+ T cells from PBMCs. Subset noted: CD45RA+ positively selected. This CDR3 is CASSKRGRTYSNQPQHF. The DNA of the CDR3 is TGTGCCAGCAGCAAACGCGGACGGACGTATAGCAATCAGCCCCAGCATTTT.